This TCR beta chain was found in a study of human T cells and chemical hapten exposure. Findings and caveats of the study: The number of TCRs above 1 in 1000 frequency did not change after DPC sensitization.

Germline V gene data show CDR1 as MNHEY and CDR2 as SMNVEV (reference sequence). The CDR3 loop spans 16 amino acids. V was trimmed by 5 bases and J by 1 base, leaving 15 bases between them. In TCRdb, the RACE reads were re-called with MiXCR into one record per CDR3 protein. The data hold about 110,000 distinct CDR3 sequences, with about a tenth observed a single time. Time point indicated: patch test 2, 6 weeks after DPC sensitization. Indicated treatment: therapeutic diphenylcyclopropenone sensitization with weekly scalp DPC. This clonotype has ten or more counts. Its target is unknown. The sequences come from whole blood, collected in connection with sensitization to the hapten diphenylcyclopropenone (DPC). The V gene is TRBV27, the J gene TRBJ2-1, with D possibly TRBD1 on 6 matching bases. The sequence was collected from a woman between 40 and 55 years old with alopecia areata. Some clones in this sample may be carry-over from other donors' samples. As DNA, the CDR3 is TGTGCCAGCAGTGGCCGGGACACTGGTTCCTACAATGAGCAGTTCTTC. It specifies CASSGRDTGSYNEQFF.